Shown below are 14 T cell receptor beta chains from a single sample sequenced in a study of blood T cell repertoires in COVID-19. Repertoires were generated with immunoSEQ multiplex PCR, while TCRdb's copy carries only in-frame clones and drops some. This sample has over 200,000 clones, with over 80% found just once. The sequenced sample consisted of PBMCs or T cells enriched from blood (not recorded which). The source of these receptors is a man in his thirties or forties who had recovered from COVID-19.

The genes are TRBV25-1 and TRBJ1-6; D gene uncertain. The CDR3 consists of 14 residues. V was shortened by 5 bases and J by 6 bases, with 11 bases between the two germline ends. Germline V gene sequence: CDR1 MGHDK, CDR2 SYGVNS. The CDR3 reads CASSFLAGNSPLHF. CDR3 DNA: TGTGCCAGCAGTTTCCTCGCCGGTAATTCACCCCTCCACTTT.

The chain's CDR3 is CAWIPGQTNTGELFF. The CDR3 coding sequence is TGTGCCTGGATCCCGGGACAGACGAACACCGGGGAGCTGTTTTTT. This sequence joins TRBV30 and TRBJ2-2; the match to TRBD1 covers 7 bases. CDR3 length: 15 amino acids. Trimming cost V 4 bases and J 0 bases; bases outside gene matches: 5. Germline values: CDR1 GTSNPN, CDR2 SVGIG (reference sequence).

In the case of this clone: At one of its ends the junction is not consistent with the germline gene, which may arise from a read error. The chain joins TRBV28 to TRBJ1-5, with D possibly being TRBD1 (5 bases). CDR1 MDHEN and CDR2 SYDVKM come from the germline V gene. The CDR3 spans 19 residues. CDR3 sequence reads: CASSLWQWGGSGSNQPQHF. The CDR3 DNA is TGTGCCAGCAGTCTATGGCAATGGGGGGGAAGTGGAAGCAATCAGCCCCAGCATTTT.

V usage is TRBV3-1 (or the pseudogene TRBV3-2) and J usage is TRBJ2-1; 9 bases agree with TRBD2. The trim removed 2 bases at V and 4 bases at J, leaving 3 bases unmatched. The CDR3 spans 15 residues. Germline V gene lookup returns CDR1 LGHDT and CDR2 YNNKEL (reference sequence). The CDR3 coding sequence is TGTGCCAGCAGCCAAATTAGCGGGGGATACAATGAGCAGTTCTTC. Its translation: CASSQISGGYNEQFF.

The V and J genes are TRBV18 and TRBJ1-1; D may be TRBD1 (6 bases). The CDR3 length is 15 residues. Trimming cost V 3 bases and J 7 bases, with 18 bases left between them. Germline lookup yields CDR1 KGHSH and CDR2 LQKENI. In nucleotides, the CDR3 is TGTGCCAGCTCACCCCCGGGGGGCTTTTACGGTGAAGCTTTCTTT. Translated: CASSPPGGFYGEAFF.

V and J are TRBV5-4 and TRBJ2-1; 8 bases agree with TRBD2. Germline V gives CDR1 SGHNT, CDR2 YYREEE (reference sequence). V dropped 2 bases and J dropped 4; count of bases not matched to a gene: 5. There are 15 residues in the CDR3. CDR3: CASSFAGGGYNEQFF. The CDR3 bases are TGTGCCAGCAGCTTTGCGGGAGGCGGGTACAATGAGCAGTTCTTC.

V usage is TRBV7-8 and J usage is TRBJ2-2, with TRBD2 matching over 10 bases. V trimming: 4 bases; J trimming: 2 bases; junction bases outside the gene matches: 4. Germline CDR1 is SGHVS and CDR2 is FQNEAQ. The CDR3 loop spans 16 amino acids. The DNA for the CDR3 is TGTGCCAGCAGCTCAGGACTAGCGGACAACACCGGGGAGCTGTTTTTT. Translation: CASSSGLADNTGELFF.

The rearrangement links TRBV9 to TRBJ1-3; D is possibly TRBD1 (6 bases). V was shortened by 0 bases and J by 2 bases, with 9 bases between the two germline ends. CDR1 and CDR2 from the germline V gene are SGDLS and YYNGEE. The CDR3 is 15 residues long. The CDR3 loop reads CASSVEGGTGNTIYF. Here the CDR3 DNA reads TGTGCCAGCAGCGTAGAAGGGGGAACTGGAAACACCATATATTTT.

This chain joins TRBV19 and TRBJ2-7, with D maybe TRBD1 (5 bases). Germline CDR1 reads LNHDA; CDR2 reads SQIVND (reference sequence). V was pared by 3 bases and J by 0 bases, with 9 bases between. The CDR3 has 14 residues. CDR3 in amino acids: CASSISDNSYEQYF. CDR3 DNA sequence: TGTGCCAGTAGTATTTCGGACAACTCCTACGAGCAGTACTTC. The entire variable domain, with the rest obtained from reference TRBV19 and TRBJ2-7, is as follows: DGGITQSPKYLFRKEGQNVTLSCEQNLNHDAMYWYRQDPGQGLRLIYYSQIVNDFQKGDIAEGYSVSREKKESFPLTVTSAQKNPTAFYLCASSISDNSYEQYFGPGTRLTVT.

The CDR3 DNA reads as TGCAGCGTTGAAGTTAAGGGGGCGGAGGCTTTCTTT. Protein product: CSVEVKGAEAFF. The chain uses TRBV29-1 and TRBJ1-1, with 7 bases aligning to TRBD1. The J segment lost 11 bases and the V segment lost 1 base, leaving 7 bases of the junction unmatched. This CDR3 has 12 residues. Germline CDR1 reads SQVTM; CDR2 reads ANQGSEA. Full variable domain (missing parts from reference TRBV29-1 and TRBJ1-1): SAVISQKPSRDICQRGTSLTIQCQVDSQVTMMFWYRQQPGQSLTLIATANQGSEATYESGFVIDKFPISRPNLTFSTLTVSNMSPEDSSIYLCSVEVKGAEAFFGQGTRLTVV.

The chain recombines TRBV6-5 with TRBJ1-1, with D unclear. Germline values: CDR1 MNHEY, CDR2 SVGAGI. This CDR3 spans 13 amino acids. Trimming took 2 bases from V and 2 from J, leaving 6 bases between them. As DNA, the CDR3 is TGTGCCAGCAGTTACAGGAGCAACACTGAAGCTTTCTTT. Its protein product is CASSYRSNTEAFF.

This clone was picked up one time. CDR3 nucleotides: TGTGCCAGCAGCAGTACAGGGGCGGACACTGAAGCTTTCTTT. Translation gives CASSSTGADTEAFF. V is TRBV2 and J is TRBJ1-1; 7 nucleotides line up with TRBD1. The germline CDR1 and CDR2 sequences are SNHLY and FYNNEI. Trimming took 6 bases from V and 3 from J; bases not matched to a gene: 7. The CDR3 runs to 14 residues.

The V gene is TRBV20-1, the J gene TRBJ1-1, with 7 bases fitting TRBD1. There are 14 residues in the CDR3. Per germline, CDR1 DFQATT and CDR2 SNEGSKA (reference sequence). V lost 3 bases and J lost 4; bases outside the gene matches: 8. CDR3 DNA sequence: TGCAGTGCTAGTGGGGGACAGTCTATCACTGAAGCTTTCTTT. As protein: CSASGGQSITEAFF.

The chain has TRBV5-5 and TRBJ2-1; the match to TRBD1 covers 9 bases. CDR1 and CDR2 from the germline V gene are SGHKS and YYEKEE (reference sequence). The J segment lost 8 bases and the V segment lost 4 bases, leaving 13 bases of the junction unmatched. The CDR3 runs to 16 residues. The CDR3 region is CASSRRTGASMDEQFF. In DNA, the CDR3 is TGTGCCAGCAGCCGCAGGACAGGGGCTTCTATGGATGAGCAGTTCTTC.